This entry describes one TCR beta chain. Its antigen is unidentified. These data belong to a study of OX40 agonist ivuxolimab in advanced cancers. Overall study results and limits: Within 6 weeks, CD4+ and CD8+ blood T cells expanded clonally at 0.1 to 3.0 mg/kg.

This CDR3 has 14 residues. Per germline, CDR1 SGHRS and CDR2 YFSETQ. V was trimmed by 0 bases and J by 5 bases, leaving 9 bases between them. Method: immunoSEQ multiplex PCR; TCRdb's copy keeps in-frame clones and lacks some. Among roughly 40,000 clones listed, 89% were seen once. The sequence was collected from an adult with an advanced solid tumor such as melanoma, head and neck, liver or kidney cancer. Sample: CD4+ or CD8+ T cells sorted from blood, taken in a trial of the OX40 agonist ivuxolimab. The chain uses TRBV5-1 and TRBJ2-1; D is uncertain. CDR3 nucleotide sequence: TGCGCCAGCAGCTTGGTGGACCCGAACAATGAGCAGTTCTTC. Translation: CASSLVDPNNEQFF.